This TCR beta chain was retrieved from a study of blood T cell repertoires in COVID-19. Profiled with immunoSEQ multiplex PCR; TCRdb holds only in-frame clones, not every one. Among about 130,000 clones listed, about 89% were seen once. Specimen: peripheral blood. The receptor's source is a man in his sixties with COVID-19, enrolled during active disease.

The CDR3 sequence is CASSSPLAGGLDEQFF. CDR3 bases: TGTGCCAGCAGCTCCCCACTAGCGGGGGGGCTGGATGAGCAGTTCTTC. The V call is TRBV7-9, the J call TRBJ2-1, with 13 bases that match TRBD2. Germline V gene data show CDR1 as SEHNR and CDR2 as FQNEAQ (reference sequence). The V and J ends lost 4 bases and 8 bases, in that order; junction bases with no gene match: 8. The CDR3 runs 16 residues.